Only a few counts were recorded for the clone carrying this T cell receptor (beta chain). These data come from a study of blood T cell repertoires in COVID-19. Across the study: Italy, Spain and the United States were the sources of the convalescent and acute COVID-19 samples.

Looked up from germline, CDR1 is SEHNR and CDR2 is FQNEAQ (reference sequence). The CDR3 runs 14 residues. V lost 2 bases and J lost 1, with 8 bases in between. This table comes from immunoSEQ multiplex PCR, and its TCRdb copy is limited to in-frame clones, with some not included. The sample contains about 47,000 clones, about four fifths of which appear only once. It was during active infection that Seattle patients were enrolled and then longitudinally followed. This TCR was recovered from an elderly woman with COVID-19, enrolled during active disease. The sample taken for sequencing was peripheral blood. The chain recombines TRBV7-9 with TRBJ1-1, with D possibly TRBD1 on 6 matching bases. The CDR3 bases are TGTGCCAGCAGCTTACGGACAGAGAACACTGAAGCTTTCTTT. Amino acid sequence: CASSLRTENTEAFF.